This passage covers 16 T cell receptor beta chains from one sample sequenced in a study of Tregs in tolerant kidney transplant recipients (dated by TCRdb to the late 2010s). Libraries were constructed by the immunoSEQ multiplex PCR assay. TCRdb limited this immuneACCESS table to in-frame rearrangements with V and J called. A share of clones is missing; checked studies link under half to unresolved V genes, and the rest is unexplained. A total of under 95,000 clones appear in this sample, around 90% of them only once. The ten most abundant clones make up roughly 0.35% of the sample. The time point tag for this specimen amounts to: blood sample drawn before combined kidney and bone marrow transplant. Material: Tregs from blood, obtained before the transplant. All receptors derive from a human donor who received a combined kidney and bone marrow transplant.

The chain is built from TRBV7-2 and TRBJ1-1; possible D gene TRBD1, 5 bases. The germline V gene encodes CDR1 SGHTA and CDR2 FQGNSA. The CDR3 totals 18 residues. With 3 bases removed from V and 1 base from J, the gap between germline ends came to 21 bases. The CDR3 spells CASSFLQTGHRGNTEAFF. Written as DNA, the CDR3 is TGTGCCAGCAGCTTCCTCCAAACAGGACACCGTGGGAACACTGAAGCTTTCTTT.

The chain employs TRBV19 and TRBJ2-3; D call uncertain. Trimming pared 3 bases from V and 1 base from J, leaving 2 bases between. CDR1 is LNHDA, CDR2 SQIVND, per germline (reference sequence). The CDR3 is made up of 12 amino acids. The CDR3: CASSMGTDTQYF. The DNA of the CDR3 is TGTGCCAGTAGTATGGGCACAGATACGCAGTATTTT.

The CDR3 region is CASRTSGKKHEQYF. For the CDR3, the DNA is TGTGCCAGCAGGACTAGCGGGAAAAAACACGAGCAGTACTTC. The rearrangement links TRBV28 to TRBJ2-7, with TRBD2 matching over 11 bases. After removal of 6 bases from V and 5 bases from J, the junction contained 6 bases not matched to a gene. CDR1 MDHEN and CDR2 SYDVKM come from the germline V gene. This CDR3 comprises 14 residues.

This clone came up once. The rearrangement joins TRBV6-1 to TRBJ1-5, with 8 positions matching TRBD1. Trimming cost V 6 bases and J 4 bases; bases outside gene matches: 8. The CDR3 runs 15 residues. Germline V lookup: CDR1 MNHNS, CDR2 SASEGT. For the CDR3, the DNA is TGTGCCAGCAGCAATGCTGGACAGGGAAATCAGCCCCAGCATTTT. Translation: CASSNAGQGNQPQHF.

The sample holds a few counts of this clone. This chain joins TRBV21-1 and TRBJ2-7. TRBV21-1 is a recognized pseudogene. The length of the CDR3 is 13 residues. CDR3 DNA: TGTGCCAGCAGCCTAACAAGTTCCTACGAGCAGTACTTC. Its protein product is CASSLTSSYEQYF.

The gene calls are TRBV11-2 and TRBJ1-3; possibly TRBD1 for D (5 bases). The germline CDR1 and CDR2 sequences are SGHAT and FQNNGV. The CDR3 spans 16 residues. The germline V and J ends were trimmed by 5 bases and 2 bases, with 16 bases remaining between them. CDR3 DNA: TGTGCCAGCAGCCCCGGGGGGGGGTTAGCTGGAAACACCATATATTTT. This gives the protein CASSPGGGLAGNTIYF.

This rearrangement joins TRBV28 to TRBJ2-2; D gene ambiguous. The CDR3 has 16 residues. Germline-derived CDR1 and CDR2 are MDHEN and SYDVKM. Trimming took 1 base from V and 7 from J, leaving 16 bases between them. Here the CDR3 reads CASSLSSLGSHGELFF. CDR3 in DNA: TGTGCCAGCAGTTTATCCTCCCTCGGGTCCCACGGGGAGCTGTTTTTT.

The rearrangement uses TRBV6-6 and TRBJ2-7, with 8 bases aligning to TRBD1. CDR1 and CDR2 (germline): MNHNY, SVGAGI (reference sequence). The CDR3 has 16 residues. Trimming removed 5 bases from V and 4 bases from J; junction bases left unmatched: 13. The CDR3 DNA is TGTGCCAGCAGTCCCACCCCAGGGGGCGCGAGTTACGAGCAGTACTTC. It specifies CASSPTPGGASYEQYF.

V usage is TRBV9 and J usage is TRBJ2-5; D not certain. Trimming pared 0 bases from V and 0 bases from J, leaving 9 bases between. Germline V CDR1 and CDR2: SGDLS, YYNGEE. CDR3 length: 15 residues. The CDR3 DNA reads TGTGCCAGCAGCGTAGGGGCAGAGGACCAAGAGACCCAGTACTTC. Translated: CASSVGAEDQETQYF.

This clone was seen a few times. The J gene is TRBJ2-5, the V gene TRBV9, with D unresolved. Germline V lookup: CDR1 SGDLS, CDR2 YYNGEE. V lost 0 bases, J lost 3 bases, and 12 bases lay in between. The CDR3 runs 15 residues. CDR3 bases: TGTGCCAGCAGCGTAGCTACCCGGCCCGAAGAGACCCAGTACTTC. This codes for CASSVATRPEETQYF.

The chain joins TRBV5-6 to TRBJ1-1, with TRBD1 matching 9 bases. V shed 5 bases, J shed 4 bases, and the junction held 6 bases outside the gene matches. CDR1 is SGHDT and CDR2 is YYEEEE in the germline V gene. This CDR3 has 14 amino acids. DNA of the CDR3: TGTGCCAGCAGTTATGACAGGGGGAGCACTGAAGCTTTCTTT. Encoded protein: CASSYDRGSTEAFF. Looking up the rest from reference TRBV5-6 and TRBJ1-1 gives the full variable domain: DAGVTQSPTHLIKTRGQQVTLRCSPKSGHDTVSWYQQALGQGPQFIFQYYEEEERQRGNFPDRFSGHQFPNYSSELNVNALLLGDSALYLCASSYDRGSTEAFFGQGTRLTVV.

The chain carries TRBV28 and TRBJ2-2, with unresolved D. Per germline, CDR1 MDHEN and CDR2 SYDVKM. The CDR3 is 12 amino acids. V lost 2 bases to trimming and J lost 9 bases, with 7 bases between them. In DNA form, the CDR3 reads TGTGCCAGCAGTTTAAGTGGCCGGGAGCTGTTTTTT. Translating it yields CASSLSGRELFF.

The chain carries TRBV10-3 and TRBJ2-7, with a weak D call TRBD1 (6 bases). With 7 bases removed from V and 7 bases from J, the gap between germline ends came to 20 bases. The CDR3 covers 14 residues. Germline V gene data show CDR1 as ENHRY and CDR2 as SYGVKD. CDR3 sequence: CAIKRTDSSWEQYF. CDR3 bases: TGTGCCATCAAGAGGACGGACAGCTCTTGGGAGCAGTACTTC.

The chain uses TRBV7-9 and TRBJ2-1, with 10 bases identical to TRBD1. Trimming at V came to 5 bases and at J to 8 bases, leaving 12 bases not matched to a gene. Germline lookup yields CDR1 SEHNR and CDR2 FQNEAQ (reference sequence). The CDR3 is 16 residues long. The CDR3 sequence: CASSTPPGQGSYEQFF. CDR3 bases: TGTGCCAGCAGCACACCGCCGGGACAGGGGTCTTATGAGCAGTTCTTC.

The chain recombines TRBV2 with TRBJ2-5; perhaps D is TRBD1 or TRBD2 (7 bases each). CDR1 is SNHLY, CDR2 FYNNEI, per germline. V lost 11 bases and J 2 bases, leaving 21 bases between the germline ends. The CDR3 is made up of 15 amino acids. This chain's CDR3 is CAAGEGASAQETQYF. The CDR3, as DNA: TGTGCCGCCGGGGAGGGGGCTAGCGCTCAAGAGACCCAGTACTTC.

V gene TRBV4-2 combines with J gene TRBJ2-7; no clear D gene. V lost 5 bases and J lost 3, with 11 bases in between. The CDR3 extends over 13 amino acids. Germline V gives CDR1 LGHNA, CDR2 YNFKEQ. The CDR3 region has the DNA TGTGCCAGCAGCTTGGACGTTTACTACGAGCAGTACTTC. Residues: CASSLDVYYEQYF.